This T cell receptor beta chain was documented in a study of identical twins. General study findings and limits: Sharing of beta out-of-frame sequences by twins showed a weaker excess. Cord blood beta clonotypes that were abundant carried fewer insertions, and memory repertoires showed no such trend.

Unique molecular identifiers were present on the cDNA, which also gained a universal primer site by template switching. MiXCR was run by TCRdb on the 5' RACE reads, yielding one entry per CDR3 protein. The table shows under 250,000 distinct CDR3 sequences, with 7.5% occurring only once. Turning to this clonotype: Its antigen remains unidentified.

V was cut by 2 bases and J by 6 bases, with 17 bases left in between. Germline V gene data show CDR1 as DFQATT and CDR2 as SNEGSKA (reference sequence). The CDR3 length is 14 residues. These data were also reused for a study on yellow fever vaccine responses in identical twins.

The sequencing input was memory (CD45RO+) T cells sorted from blood. This TCR was sampled from a woman in her late teens or twenties in good health. V is TRBV20-1 and J is TRBJ2-7; a possible D gene is TRBD1 (7 bases). The CDR3 region is CSARRSGRQGEQYF. As DNA, the CDR3 is TGCAGTGCTAGACGTTCCGGGAGACAGGGCGAGCAGTACTTC.